Listed below are T cell receptor beta chains from one sample, sequenced in a study of identical twins. Each CDR3 protein gets one entry after TCRdb re-called the 5' RACE reads with MiXCR. The sample carries about 720,000 distinct CDR3 sequences, less than 10% recorded once. These data also featured in a second study, about yellow fever vaccine responses in identical twins.

Sequenced: PBMCs. These receptors originate from a woman aged 18-35 years in good health. Both conserved end residues are part of each CDR3. The D gene is left open where the match is weak. Expanded clones are given a class, and other clones once, few, many or no size at all.

d_gene,j_gene,abundance,v_gene,CDR3nt,CDR3aa
-,TRBJ2-5,few,TRBV28,TGTGCCAGCAGTCGCGGCCCCGAGGGGACCCAGTACTTC,CASSRGPEGTQYF
-,TRBJ2-4,few,TRBV29-1,TGCAGCGTTGCCTGGGTGGGGCCGGCCAAAAACATTCAGTACTTC,CSVAWVGPAKNIQYF
-,TRBJ2-3,-,TRBV6-2/TRBV6-3,TGTGCCAGCAGGACGACTAGTTCCGCCCCAGATACGCAGTATTTT,CASRTTSSAPDTQYF
-,TRBJ2-7,-,TRBV10-3,TGTGCCATCAGTGTGGGGCGGGACAAAACCTACGAGCAGTACTTC,CAISVGRDKTYEQYF
TRBD1,TRBJ2-7,few,TRBV9,TGTGCCAGCAGCGAGGACAGGGACGTCTACGAGCAGTACTTC,CASSEDRDVYEQYF
TRBD1,TRBJ2-1,few,TRBV5-1,TGCGCCAGCAGCTTTGGGACAGGGGGCTTCAGCTCCTACAATGAGCAGTTCTTC,CASSFGTGGFSSYNEQFF
-,TRBJ2-7,few,TRBV11-2,TGTGCCAGCAGCTTAGTTAGCGCGGCTACCTACGAGCAGTACTTC,CASSLVSAATYEQYF
TRBD2,TRBJ2-1,-,TRBV6-4,TGTGCCAGCAGTGACTCTCCCATACAGCGGGGGCCGTACAATGAGCAGTTCTTC,CASSDSPIQRGPYNEQFF
TRBD1,TRBJ2-5,many,TRBV12-3/TRBV12-4,TGTGCCAGCACCCCTGGAACAGGGGGGTACCAAGAGACCCAGTACTTC,CASTPGTGGYQETQYF
TRBD1,TRBJ1-2,many,TRBV5-1,TGCGCCAGCAGTTCCCCGCCGGGACAGGGGGCATTAGGCTACACCTTC,CASSSPPGQGALGYTF
-,TRBJ2-5,few,TRBV7-9,TGTGCCAGCAGTTCAGGATTGGTTGAGACCCAGTACTTC,CASSSGLVETQYF
-,TRBJ1-2,few,TRBV20-1,TGCAGTGCTATAAAGTACAACTATGGCTACACCTTC,CSAIKYNYGYTF
-,TRBJ2-5,-,TRBV20-1,TGCAGTGCTAGAGACTTACATAGACAAGAGACCCAGTACTTC,CSARDLHRQETQYF
-,TRBJ2-3,-,TRBV20-1,TGCTGTGCTAGAGGCCCAGCGGGCAGCACAGATACGCAGTATTTT,CCARGPAGSTDTQYF
-,TRBJ1-5,many,TRBV7-8,TGTGCCAGCAGCTTAAGGGGGAATCAGCCCCAGCATTTT,CASSLRGNQPQHF
-,TRBJ2-5,-,TRBV10-1,TGCGCCAGCAGTGGCGTTGGCGTAGAGACCCAGTACTTC,CASSGVGVETQYF
TRBD1,TRBJ2-7,few,TRBV6-2/TRBV6-3,TGTGCCAGCAACCAGGGACAGGGGAAATACGAGCAGTACTTC,CASNQGQGKYEQYF
TRBD2,TRBJ2-1,few,TRBV24-1,TGTGCCACCAGTGATGCCGGGACTAGCGGATACAATGAGCAGTTCTTC,CATSDAGTSGYNEQFF
-,TRBJ2-7,-,TRBV27,TGTGCCAGCAGCCCCACAGGGTTGGCGTACGAGCAGTACTTC,CASSPTGLAYEQYF
TRBD1,TRBJ2-5,-,TRBV12-5,TGTGCTAGTGGCCAAGGCGGACAGGGGAAGGAGACCCAGTACTTC,CASGQGGQGKETQYF
-,TRBJ2-7,few,TRBV5-1,TGCGCCAGCAGCTTGGGGAAGGGCTACGAGCAGTACTTC,CASSLGKGYEQYF
-,TRBJ2-2,-,TRBV9,TGTGCCAGCAGCTCCCGGCCAGGGGCCACCGGGGAGCTGTTTTTT,CASSSRPGATGELFF
TRBD1,TRBJ1-3,-,TRBV4-3,TGCGCCAGCAGCCAAGAGGCAGGGGGCGAAAGGCGAAACACCATATATTTT,CASSQEAGGERRNTIYF
-,TRBJ2-1,-,TRBV5-1,TGCGCCAGCAGCGTATCCCCGGTAGGCATCTCCTACAATGAGCAGTTCTTC,CASSVSPVGISYNEQFF
-,TRBJ2-7,-,TRBV20-1,TGCAGTGCTAGAGATTCGTTGGGGATAAACTACGAGCAGTACTTC,CSARDSLGINYEQYF
TRBD1,TRBJ1-2,-,TRBV20-1,TGCAGTGCTTCCCCGGACAGGGCAGGCTACACCTTC,CSASPDRAGYTF
-,TRBJ2-2,-,TRBV7-2,TGTGCCAGCAGCTGGTCCGGACGGACCGGGGAGCTGTTTTTT,CASSWSGRTGELFF
-,TRBJ1-1,many,TRBV12-3/TRBV12-4,TGTGCCAGCAGTTTCGACACTGAAGCTTTCTTT,CASSFDTEAFF
TRBD2,TRBJ2-1,many,TRBV11-2,TGTGCCAGCAGCCGACTAGCGGCAAACAATGAGCAGTTCTTC,CASSRLAANNEQFF
-,TRBJ2-7,-,TRBV4-3,TGCGCCAGCAGCCAAGACCGGGGGACAGTCTACGAGCAGTACTTC,CASSQDRGTVYEQYF
-,TRBJ2-7,many,TRBV7-2,TGTGCCAGCAGCGAAGAAAGTAGCTCCTACGAGCAGTACTTC,CASSEESSSYEQYF